A selection of T cell receptor beta chains follows, all from one sample in a study of read filtering for tumor transcriptome and immune sequencing. Via MiXCR, TCRdb re-called the reads, giving one row per CDR3 protein. The data show 75,000 to 95,000 distinct CDR3 sequences, around a fifth seen once. The source material was a population of CD138-negative cells sorted from bone marrow. The receptors were gathered from a donor aged 40 or over with multiple myeloma. The CDR3 runs from the conserved cysteine through the conserved F or W. Each record gives: D gene, clone size, J gene, V gene, CDR3 DNA, CDR3 protein. The D gene is left open where the match is weak. Clone size is shown for a subset of rows, as once, few, many or a class of expanded clone.

d_gene: -
abundance: -
j_gene: TRBJ2-2
v_gene: TRBV28
CDR3nt: TGTGCCAGCACGGGCCCTACCGGGGAGCTGTTTTTT
CDR3aa: CASTGPTGELFF

d_gene: TRBD1
abundance: many
j_gene: TRBJ2-5
v_gene: TRBV12-3/TRBV12-4
CDR3nt: TGTGCCAGCAGAAGGACAGGGCGGGAGACCCAGTACTTC
CDR3aa: CASRRTGRETQYF

d_gene: -
abundance: -
j_gene: TRBJ2-5
v_gene: TRBV28
CDR3nt: TGTGCCAGCAGTTTTCTGGCGCAGGGGTCTGCCCAGTACTTC
CDR3aa: CASSFLAQGSAQYF

d_gene: -
abundance: many
j_gene: TRBJ2-2
v_gene: TRBV2
CDR3nt: TGTGCCAGCAGGGCGGGAACAGCTTACACCGGGGAGCTGTTTTTT
CDR3aa: CASRAGTAYTGELFF

d_gene: -
abundance: few
j_gene: TRBJ1-5
v_gene: TRBV30
CDR3nt: TGTGCCTGGAGTGTGGGATCGGGCAATCAGCCCCAGCATTTT
CDR3aa: CAWSVGSGNQPQHF

d_gene: -
abundance: many
j_gene: TRBJ2-1
v_gene: TRBV28
CDR3nt: TGTGCCAGCAAAACAACCAACAGGGAGGGTCTCGCGGTGTTCTTC
CDR3aa: CASKTTNREGLAVFF

d_gene: -
abundance: many
j_gene: TRBJ2-7
v_gene: TRBV5-1
CDR3nt: TGCGCCAGCAGCTTGGCCGGGGAACCCTTCGCCGAGCAGTACTTC
CDR3aa: CASSLAGEPFAEQYF

d_gene: -
abundance: many
j_gene: TRBJ2-3
v_gene: TRBV28
CDR3nt: TGTGCCAGCAGCCCCGGGGGCCATACGCAGTATTTT
CDR3aa: CASSPGGHTQYF

d_gene: -
abundance: few
j_gene: TRBJ2-7
v_gene: TRBV6-1
CDR3nt: TGTGCCAGCAGTGGCCCCTACGAGCAGTACTTC
CDR3aa: CASSGPYEQYF

d_gene: -
abundance: -
j_gene: TRBJ2-1
v_gene: TRBV7-8
CDR3nt: TGTGCCAGCAGCTTAAACAGGGCTACCTACGATGAGCAGTTCTTC
CDR3aa: CASSLNRATYDEQFF

d_gene: -
abundance: many
j_gene: TRBJ1-4
v_gene: TRBV29-1
CDR3nt: TGCAGCGTTGACCGGAACCGTGAAAAACTGTTTTTT
CDR3aa: CSVDRNREKLFF

d_gene: -
abundance: many
j_gene: TRBJ1-1
v_gene: TRBV5-1
CDR3nt: TGCGCCAGCAGCTGGGCACGCCGCGAAACTGAAGCTTTCTTT
CDR3aa: CASSWARRETEAFF

d_gene: TRBD1
abundance: many
j_gene: TRBJ1-1
v_gene: TRBV20-1
CDR3nt: TGCAGTCCAAAGGACAGGCTCTTT
CDR3aa: CSPKDRLF

d_gene: TRBD2
abundance: many
j_gene: TRBJ2-3
v_gene: TRBV6-4
CDR3nt: TGTGCCAGCAGTGCGATAGCGGGGGGCACAGATACGCAGTATTTT
CDR3aa: CASSAIAGGTDTQYF

d_gene: TRBD1
abundance: few
j_gene: TRBJ1-5
v_gene: TRBV20-1
CDR3nt: TGCAGTGCTAGGAAGCAGGGGGCTACGGGCAATCAGCCCCAGCATTTT
CDR3aa: CSARKQGATGNQPQHF

d_gene: -
abundance: many
j_gene: TRBJ1-2
v_gene: TRBV6-6
CDR3nt: TGTGCCAGCAGGACTGGGTTGGGGGGCTACTATGGCTACACCTTC
CDR3aa: CASRTGLGGYYGYTF

d_gene: -
abundance: many
j_gene: TRBJ2-3
v_gene: TRBV13
CDR3nt: TGTGCCAGCAGATTGTCCGATACGCAGTATTTT
CDR3aa: CASRLSDTQYF

d_gene: -
abundance: few
j_gene: TRBJ1-1
v_gene: TRBV20-1
CDR3nt: TGCAGTGCCCTAGAGGGGCGGAAGAACACTGAAGCTTTCTTT
CDR3aa: CSALEGRKNTEAFF

d_gene: -
abundance: many
j_gene: TRBJ2-5
v_gene: TRBV7-2
CDR3nt: TGTGCCAGCAGTTTAGTCCGACAAGAGACCCAGTACTTC
CDR3aa: CASSLVRQETQYF

d_gene: -
abundance: -
j_gene: TRBJ2-4
v_gene: TRBV2
CDR3nt: TGTGCCAGCGGGGACCAAAACATTCAGTACTTC
CDR3aa: CASGDQNIQYF

d_gene: -
abundance: -
j_gene: TRBJ1-5
v_gene: TRBV6-2/TRBV6-3
CDR3nt: TGTGCCAGCGGAGGGGATGACAATCAGCCCCAGCATTTT
CDR3aa: CASGGDDNQPQHF

d_gene: TRBD2
abundance: -
j_gene: TRBJ2-1
v_gene: TRBV12-3/TRBV12-4
CDR3nt: TGTGCCAGCAGTCTTGGGACTAGCGGGGGGACTAACAATGAGCAGCTCTTC
CDR3aa: CASSLGTSGGTNNEQLF

d_gene: -
abundance: -
j_gene: TRBJ1-2
v_gene: TRBV28
CDR3nt: TGTGCCAGCAGTTTGCACGGACGCATGGGCTATGGCTACACCTTC
CDR3aa: CASSLHGRMGYGYTF

d_gene: -
abundance: few
j_gene: TRBJ1-5
v_gene: TRBV30
CDR3nt: TGTGCCTGGGAGGGCGGGGATAGCAATCAGCCCCAGCATTTT
CDR3aa: CAWEGGDSNQPQHF

d_gene: -
abundance: many
j_gene: TRBJ1-1
v_gene: TRBV12-3/TRBV12-4
CDR3nt: TGTGCCAGCAGCATAGCGGAAGCGGCTGAAGCTTTCTTT
CDR3aa: CASSIAEAAEAFF

d_gene: -
abundance: many
j_gene: TRBJ1-1
v_gene: TRBV29-1
CDR3nt: TGCAGCGTAGGGACGGGGGACACTGAAGCTTTCTTT
CDR3aa: CSVGTGDTEAFF

d_gene: TRBD1
abundance: many
j_gene: TRBJ2-3
v_gene: TRBV6-4
CDR3nt: TGTGCCAGCAGTGGGGACAGGGCTAGAGATACGCAGTATTTT
CDR3aa: CASSGDRARDTQYF

d_gene: -
abundance: few
j_gene: TRBJ1-4
v_gene: TRBV30
CDR3nt: TGTGCCTGGAGTGTAGTTACGGCGGTCGGGGAAAAACTGTTTTTT
CDR3aa: CAWSVVTAVGEKLFF

d_gene: TRBD1
abundance: -
j_gene: TRBJ2-7
v_gene: TRBV5-1
CDR3nt: TGCGCCAGCAGCTTAAGACAGGGGGTCATGTACGAGCAGTACTTC
CDR3aa: CASSLRQGVMYEQYF

d_gene: TRBD1
abundance: many
j_gene: TRBJ2-1
v_gene: TRBV29-1
CDR3nt: TGCAGCGTAGGACAGGGGGCATTGAATGAGCAGTTCTTC
CDR3aa: CSVGQGALNEQFF

d_gene: -
abundance: few
j_gene: TRBJ2-5
v_gene: TRBV20-1
CDR3nt: TGCAGTGCTAGAGATCCGTGGCGGTCTCAAGAGACCCAGTACTTC
CDR3aa: CSARDPWRSQETQYF

d_gene: -
abundance: -
j_gene: TRBJ1-5
v_gene: TRBV28
CDR3nt: TGTGCCAGCAGTAACGGGGGGCCCCGCAATCAGCCCCAGCATTTT
CDR3aa: CASSNGGPRNQPQHF

d_gene: TRBD1
abundance: few
j_gene: TRBJ1-2
v_gene: TRBV5-6
CDR3nt: TGTGCCAGCAGCCCTACCGACAGGGGAGGCTATGGCTACACCTTC
CDR3aa: CASSPTDRGGYGYTF

d_gene: -
abundance: many
j_gene: TRBJ2-1
v_gene: TRBV7-6
CDR3nt: TGTGCCAGCAGCTTATTTACGGGAGCCTCCTACAATGAGCAGTTCTTC
CDR3aa: CASSLFTGASYNEQFF

d_gene: -
abundance: many
j_gene: TRBJ1-6
v_gene: TRBV12-3/TRBV12-4
CDR3nt: TGTGCCAGCAGCACCGGGATTTATAATTCACCCCTCCACTTT
CDR3aa: CASSTGIYNSPLHF

d_gene: -
abundance: many
j_gene: TRBJ2-3
v_gene: TRBV18
CDR3nt: TGTGCCAGCTCACTCTCGGCCCAAGGAGATACGCAGTATTTT
CDR3aa: CASSLSAQGDTQYF

d_gene: -
abundance: many
j_gene: TRBJ2-7
v_gene: TRBV3-1
CDR3nt: TGTGCCAGCAGCCAAAGGTGGACCTACGAGCAGTACTTC
CDR3aa: CASSQRWTYEQYF

d_gene: -
abundance: -
j_gene: TRBJ2-3
v_gene: TRBV4-2
CDR3nt: TGTGCCAGCAGCCATGGCCACACAGATACGCAGTATTTT
CDR3aa: CASSHGHTDTQYF

d_gene: -
abundance: many
j_gene: TRBJ1-4
v_gene: TRBV28
CDR3nt: TGTGCCAGCAGTTTATATGGGGCAGGGCATGAAAAACTGTTTTTT
CDR3aa: CASSLYGAGHEKLFF

d_gene: TRBD1
abundance: few
j_gene: TRBJ2-2
v_gene: TRBV2
CDR3nt: TGTGCCAGCAGGCTCGGGACAGGGGCCACCGGGGAGCTGTTTTTT
CDR3aa: CASRLGTGATGELFF

d_gene: -
abundance: many
j_gene: TRBJ1-1
v_gene: TRBV7-8
CDR3nt: TGTGCCAGCAGCTTAGAGGGGGTGGGCACTGAAGCTTTCTTT
CDR3aa: CASSLEGVGTEAFF

d_gene: TRBD1
abundance: many
j_gene: TRBJ2-3
v_gene: TRBV5-1
CDR3nt: TGCGCCAGCAGCGCCCTACAGGGGCTCGGAGATACGCAGTATTTT
CDR3aa: CASSALQGLGDTQYF

d_gene: TRBD1
abundance: many
j_gene: TRBJ1-4
v_gene: TRBV7-8
CDR3nt: TGTGCCAGCAGCTTACAGGGACAGTATAATGAAAAACTGTTTTTT
CDR3aa: CASSLQGQYNEKLFF

d_gene: TRBD2
abundance: many
j_gene: TRBJ2-7
v_gene: TRBV2
CDR3nt: TGTGCCAGCAGCCCTAGCGGGGGTAGCTACGAGCAGTACTTC
CDR3aa: CASSPSGGSYEQYF

d_gene: TRBD1
abundance: many
j_gene: TRBJ1-5
v_gene: TRBV6-1
CDR3nt: TGTGCCAGCAGTAGACAGGGGGCGAGCAATCAGCCCCAGCATTTT
CDR3aa: CASSRQGASNQPQHF

d_gene: -
abundance: many
j_gene: TRBJ1-1
v_gene: TRBV29-1
CDR3nt: TGCAGCGTTCTCAGAAGGAACACTGAAGCTTTCTTT
CDR3aa: CSVLRRNTEAFF

d_gene: -
abundance: -
j_gene: TRBJ2-1
v_gene: TRBV19
CDR3nt: TGTGCCAGTTCCGGGGGTGAGCAGTTCTTC
CDR3aa: CASSGGEQFF

d_gene: TRBD2
abundance: few
j_gene: TRBJ2-5
v_gene: TRBV3-1
CDR3nt: TGTGCCAGCAGCCCGCTAGCGGGGGCCTGGACCCAGTACTTC
CDR3aa: CASSPLAGAWTQYF

d_gene: -
abundance: many
j_gene: TRBJ2-2
v_gene: TRBV11-2
CDR3nt: TGTGCCAGCAGCTTAGGTAGCAGGGGGAACACCGGGGAGCTGTTTTTT
CDR3aa: CASSLGSRGNTGELFF

d_gene: -
abundance: few
j_gene: TRBJ1-1
v_gene: TRBV29-1
CDR3nt: TGCAGCGTTCACAATTGGGGAATGAACACTGAAGCTTTCTTT
CDR3aa: CSVHNWGMNTEAFF

d_gene: TRBD1
abundance: many
j_gene: TRBJ2-5
v_gene: TRBV3-1
CDR3nt: TGTGCCAGCAGCCAACGACAGGGCGGAGAGACCCAGTACTTC
CDR3aa: CASSQRQGGETQYF

d_gene: -
abundance: -
j_gene: TRBJ2-4
v_gene: TRBV19
CDR3nt: TGTGCCAGTAGTATGGCGGGGAAGGGTGCCAAAAACATTCAGTACTTC
CDR3aa: CASSMAGKGAKNIQYF

d_gene: TRBD1
abundance: -
j_gene: TRBJ1-6
v_gene: TRBV5-1
CDR3nt: TGCGCCAGCAGCTCGCCAGGGGGAGTTTTTGGTTCACCCCTCCACTTT
CDR3aa: CASSSPGGVFGSPLHF

d_gene: -
abundance: medium-sized
j_gene: TRBJ2-7
v_gene: TRBV11-2
CDR3nt: TGTGCCAGCAGCAACCGTCAGGGTGGGGGGCTTTCCTACGAGCAGTACTTC
CDR3aa: CASSNRQGGGLSYEQYF